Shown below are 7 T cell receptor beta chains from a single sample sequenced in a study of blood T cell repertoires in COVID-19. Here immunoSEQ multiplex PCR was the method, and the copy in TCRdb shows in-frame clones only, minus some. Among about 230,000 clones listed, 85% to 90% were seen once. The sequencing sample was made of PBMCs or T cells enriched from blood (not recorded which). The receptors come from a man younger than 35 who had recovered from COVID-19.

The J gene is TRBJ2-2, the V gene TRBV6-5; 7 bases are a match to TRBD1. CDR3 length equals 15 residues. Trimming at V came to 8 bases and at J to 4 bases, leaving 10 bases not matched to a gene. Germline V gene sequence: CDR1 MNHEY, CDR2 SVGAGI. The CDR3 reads CASYPRGSGTGELFF. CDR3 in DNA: TGTGCCAGCTATCCCAGGGGGTCGGGCACCGGGGAGCTGTTTTTT.

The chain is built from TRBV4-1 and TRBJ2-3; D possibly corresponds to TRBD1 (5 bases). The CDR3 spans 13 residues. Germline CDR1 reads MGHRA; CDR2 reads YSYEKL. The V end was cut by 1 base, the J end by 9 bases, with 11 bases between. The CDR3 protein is CASSQGTRITQYF. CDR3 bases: TGCGCCAGCAGCCAAGGGACAAGGATCACGCAGTATTTT.

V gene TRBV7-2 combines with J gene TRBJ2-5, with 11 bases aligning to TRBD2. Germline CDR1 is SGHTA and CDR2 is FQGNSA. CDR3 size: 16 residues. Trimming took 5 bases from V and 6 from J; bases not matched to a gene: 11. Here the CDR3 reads CASSGYGSGGAQTQYF. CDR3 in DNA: TGTGCCAGCAGCGGATATGGTAGCGGGGGGGCTCAGACCCAGTACTTC.

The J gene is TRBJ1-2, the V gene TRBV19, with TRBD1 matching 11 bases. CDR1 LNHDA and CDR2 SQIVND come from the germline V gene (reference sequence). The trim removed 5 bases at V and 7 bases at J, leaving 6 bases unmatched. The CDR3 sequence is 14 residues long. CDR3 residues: CASSRRDRGTGYTF. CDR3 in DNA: TGTGCCAGTAGTCGTCGGGACAGGGGGACTGGCTACACCTTC.

The CDR3 spells CASSGRRGQLGEQYF. The CDR3 region has the DNA TGTGCCAGTAGTGGACGTAGGGGGCAGCTTGGCGAGCAGTACTTC. The V and J genes are TRBV19 and TRBJ2-7; 7 bases fit TRBD1. Per the germline V gene, CDR1 is LNHDA and CDR2 is SQIVND (reference sequence). V lost 5 bases to trimming and J lost 6 bases; unmatched junction nucleotides: 13. This CDR3 comprises 15 residues.

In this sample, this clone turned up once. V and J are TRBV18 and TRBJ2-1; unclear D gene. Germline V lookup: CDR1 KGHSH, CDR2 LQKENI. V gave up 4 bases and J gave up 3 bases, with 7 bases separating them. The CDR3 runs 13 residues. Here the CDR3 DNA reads TGTGCCAGCTCACTTTCGGGCTACAATGAGCAGTTCTTC. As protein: CASSLSGYNEQFF.

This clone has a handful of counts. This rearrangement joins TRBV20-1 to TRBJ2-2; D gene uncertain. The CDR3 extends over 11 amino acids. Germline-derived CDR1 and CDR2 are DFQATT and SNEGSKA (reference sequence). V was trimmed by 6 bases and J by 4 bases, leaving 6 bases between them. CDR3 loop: CSALRTGELFF. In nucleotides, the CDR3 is TGCAGTGCCCTTCGCACCGGGGAGCTGTTTTTT.